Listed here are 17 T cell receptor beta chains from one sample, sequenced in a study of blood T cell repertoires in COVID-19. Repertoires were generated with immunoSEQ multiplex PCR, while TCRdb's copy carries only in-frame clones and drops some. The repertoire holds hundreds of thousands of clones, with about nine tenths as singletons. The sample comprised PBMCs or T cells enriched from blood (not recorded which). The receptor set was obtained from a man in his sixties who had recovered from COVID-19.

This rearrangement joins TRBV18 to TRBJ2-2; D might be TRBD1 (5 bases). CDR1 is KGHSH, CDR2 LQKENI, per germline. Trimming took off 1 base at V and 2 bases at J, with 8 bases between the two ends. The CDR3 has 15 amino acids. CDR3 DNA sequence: TGTGCCAGCTCACCACGGCAGGGCAACACCGGGGAGCTGTTTTTT. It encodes CASSPRQGNTGELFF.

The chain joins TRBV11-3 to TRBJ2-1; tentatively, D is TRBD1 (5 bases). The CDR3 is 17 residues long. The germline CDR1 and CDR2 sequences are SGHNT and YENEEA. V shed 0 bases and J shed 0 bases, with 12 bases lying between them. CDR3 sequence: CASSLEVGRGSYNEQFF. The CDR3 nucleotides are TGTGCCAGCAGCTTAGAGGTTGGAAGGGGCTCCTACAATGAGCAGTTCTTC.

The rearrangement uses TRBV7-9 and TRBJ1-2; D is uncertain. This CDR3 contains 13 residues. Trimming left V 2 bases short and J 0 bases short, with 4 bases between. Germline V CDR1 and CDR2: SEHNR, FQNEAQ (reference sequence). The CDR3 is CASSLSANYGYTF. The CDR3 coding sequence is TGTGCCAGCAGCTTATCGGCTAACTATGGCTACACCTTC.

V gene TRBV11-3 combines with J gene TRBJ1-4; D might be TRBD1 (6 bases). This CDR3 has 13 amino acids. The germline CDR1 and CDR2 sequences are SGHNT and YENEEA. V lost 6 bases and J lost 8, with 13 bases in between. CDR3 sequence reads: CASSPGQFEKLFF. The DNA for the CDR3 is TGTGCCAGCAGTCCCGGACAGTTCGAAAAACTGTTTTTT.

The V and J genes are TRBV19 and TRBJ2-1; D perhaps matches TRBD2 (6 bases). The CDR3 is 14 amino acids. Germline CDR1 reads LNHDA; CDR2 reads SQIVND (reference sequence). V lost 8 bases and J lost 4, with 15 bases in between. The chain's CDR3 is CASCLSGHYNEQFF. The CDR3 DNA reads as TGTGCCAGTTGCCTTAGCGGTCATTACAATGAGCAGTTCTTC.

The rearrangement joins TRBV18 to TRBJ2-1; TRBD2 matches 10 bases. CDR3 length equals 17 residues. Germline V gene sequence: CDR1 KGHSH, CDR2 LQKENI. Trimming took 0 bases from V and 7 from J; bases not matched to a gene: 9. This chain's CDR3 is CASSPPLLAGAGNEQFF. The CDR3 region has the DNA TGTGCCAGCTCACCACCGCTGCTAGCGGGGGCCGGGAATGAGCAGTTCTTC.

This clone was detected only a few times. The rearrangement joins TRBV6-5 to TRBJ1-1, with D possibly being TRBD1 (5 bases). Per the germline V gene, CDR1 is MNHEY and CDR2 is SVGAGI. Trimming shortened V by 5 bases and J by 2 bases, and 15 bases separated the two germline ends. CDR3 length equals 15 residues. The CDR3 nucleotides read TGTGCCAGCAGTCTTGGAGGGAGGGGAAACACTGAAGCTTTCTTT. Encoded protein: CASSLGGRGNTEAFF.

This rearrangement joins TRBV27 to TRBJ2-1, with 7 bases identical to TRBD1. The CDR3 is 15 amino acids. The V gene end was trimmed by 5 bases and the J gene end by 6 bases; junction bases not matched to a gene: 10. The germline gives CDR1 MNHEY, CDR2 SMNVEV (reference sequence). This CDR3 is CASSPGTDSGNEQFF. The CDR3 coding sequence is TGTGCCAGCAGTCCTGGGACAGACTCAGGCAATGAGCAGTTCTTC.

The DNA for the CDR3 is TGTGCCAGCAGTTCACGCCCGGGGGAGAACACTGAAGCTTTCTTT. This encodes CASSSRPGENTEAFF. V is TRBV6-5 and J is TRBJ1-1; maybe TRBD1 (5 bases). This CDR3 is 15 amino acids long. Trimming shortened V by 4 bases and J by 1 base, and 13 bases separated the two germline ends. Germline values: CDR1 MNHEY, CDR2 SVGAGI.

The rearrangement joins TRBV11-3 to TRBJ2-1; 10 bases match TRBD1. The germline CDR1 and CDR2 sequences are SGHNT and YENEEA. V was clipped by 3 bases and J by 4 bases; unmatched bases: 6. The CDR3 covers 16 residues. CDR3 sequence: CASSFFGDRGYNEQFF. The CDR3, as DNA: TGTGCCAGCAGCTTTTTCGGGGACAGGGGTTACAATGAGCAGTTCTTC.

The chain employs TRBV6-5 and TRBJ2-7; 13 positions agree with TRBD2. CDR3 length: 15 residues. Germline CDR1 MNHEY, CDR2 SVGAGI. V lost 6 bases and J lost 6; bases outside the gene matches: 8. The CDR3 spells CASRGLAGPVVEQYF. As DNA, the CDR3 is TGTGCCAGCAGGGGACTAGCGGGACCAGTTGTCGAGCAGTACTTC.

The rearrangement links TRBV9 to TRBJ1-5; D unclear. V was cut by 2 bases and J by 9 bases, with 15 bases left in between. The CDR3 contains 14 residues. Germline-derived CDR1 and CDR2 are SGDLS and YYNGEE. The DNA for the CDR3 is TGTGCCAGCAGCGTGGACGGCGGGTGGCGGCCCCAGCATTTT. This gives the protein CASSVDGGWRPQHF.

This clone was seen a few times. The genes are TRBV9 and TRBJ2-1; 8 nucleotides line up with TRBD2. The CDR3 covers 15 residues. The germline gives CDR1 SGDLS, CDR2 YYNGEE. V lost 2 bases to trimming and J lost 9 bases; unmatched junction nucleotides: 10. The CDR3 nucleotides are TGTGCCAGCAGCGTGAGGCCGGGAGGGGCGATTGAGCAGTTCTTC. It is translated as CASSVRPGGAIEQFF.

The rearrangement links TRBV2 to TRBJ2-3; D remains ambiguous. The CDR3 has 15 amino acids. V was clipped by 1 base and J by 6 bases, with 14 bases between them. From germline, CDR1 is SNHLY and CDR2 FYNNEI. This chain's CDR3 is CASSEGVIDLDTQYF. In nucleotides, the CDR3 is TGTGCCAGCAGTGAAGGAGTAATAGACTTGGATACGCAGTATTTT.

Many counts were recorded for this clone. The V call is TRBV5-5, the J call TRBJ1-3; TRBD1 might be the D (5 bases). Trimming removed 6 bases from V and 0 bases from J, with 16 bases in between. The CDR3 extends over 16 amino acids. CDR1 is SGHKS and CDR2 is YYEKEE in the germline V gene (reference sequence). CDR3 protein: CASTDYRSRSGNTIYF. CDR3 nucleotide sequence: TGTGCCAGCACCGATTACAGGTCTCGCTCTGGAAACACCATATATTTT.

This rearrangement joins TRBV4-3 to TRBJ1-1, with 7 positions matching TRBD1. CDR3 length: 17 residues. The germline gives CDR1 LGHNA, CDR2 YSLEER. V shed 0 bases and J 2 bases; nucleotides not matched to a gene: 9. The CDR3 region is CASSQDPPTGSNTEAFF. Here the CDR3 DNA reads TGCGCCAGCAGCCAAGACCCACCGACAGGGTCAAACACTGAAGCTTTCTTT.

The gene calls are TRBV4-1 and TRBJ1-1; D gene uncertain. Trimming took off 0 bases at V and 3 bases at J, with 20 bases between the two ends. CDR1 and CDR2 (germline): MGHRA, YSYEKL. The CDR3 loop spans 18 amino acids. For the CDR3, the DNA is TGCGCCAGCAGCCAAGACACGGGGTGGTGTGTTTGGTACACTGAAGCTTTCTTT. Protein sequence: CASSQDTGWCVWYTEAFF.